This TCR beta chain was retrieved from a study of T cells after yellow fever vaccination. Across the whole study: SMART-Seq v4 Ultra Low Input served to prepare low-cell-number fractions. Study-level results: Researchers report a weaker secondary response that nonetheless peaked faster, day 5 versus 15. FACS-sorted repertoires could harbor abundant contaminating bulk-population clonotypes.

MiXCR was run by TCRdb on the 5' RACE reads, yielding one entry per CDR3 protein. The sample has about 510,000 distinct CDR3 sequences, 20% to 25% seen once. The V and J ends lost 2 bases and 6 bases, in that order; junction bases with no gene match: 4. The CDR3 extends over 15 amino acids. Germline CDR1 reads MNHEY; CDR2 reads SVGAGI. Details on this clonotype: Its antigen is undetermined.

This TCR derives from a man younger than 35 who received the YFV17D yellow fever vaccine. The V gene is TRBV6-5, the J gene TRBJ1-5; 10 positions match TRBD1. This specimen consisted of PBMCs, obtained more than 20 days after the first yellow fever vaccination. The chain's CDR3 is CASSYGGQGSQPQHF. The DNA for the CDR3 is TGTGCCAGCAGTTACGGGGGACAGGGGAGTCAGCCCCAGCATTTT.